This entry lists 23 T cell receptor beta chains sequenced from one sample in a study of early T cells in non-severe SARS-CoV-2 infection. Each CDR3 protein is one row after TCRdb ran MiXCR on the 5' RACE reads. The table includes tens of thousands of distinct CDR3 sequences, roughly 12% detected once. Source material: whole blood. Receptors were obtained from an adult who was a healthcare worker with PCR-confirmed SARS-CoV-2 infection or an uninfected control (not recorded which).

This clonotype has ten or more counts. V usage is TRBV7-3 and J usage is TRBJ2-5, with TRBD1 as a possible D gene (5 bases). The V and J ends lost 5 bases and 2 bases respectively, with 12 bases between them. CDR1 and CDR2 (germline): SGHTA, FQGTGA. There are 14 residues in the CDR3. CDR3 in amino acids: CASSIDRVQETQYF. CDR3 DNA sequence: TGTGCCAGCAGCATAGACAGAGTACAAGAGACCCAGTACTTC.

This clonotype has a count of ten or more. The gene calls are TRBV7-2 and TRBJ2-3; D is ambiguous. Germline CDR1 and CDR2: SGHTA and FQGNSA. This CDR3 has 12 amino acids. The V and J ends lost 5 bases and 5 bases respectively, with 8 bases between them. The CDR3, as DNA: TGTGCCAGCAGCATAAAGCGAGATACGCAGTATTTT. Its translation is CASSIKRDTQYF.

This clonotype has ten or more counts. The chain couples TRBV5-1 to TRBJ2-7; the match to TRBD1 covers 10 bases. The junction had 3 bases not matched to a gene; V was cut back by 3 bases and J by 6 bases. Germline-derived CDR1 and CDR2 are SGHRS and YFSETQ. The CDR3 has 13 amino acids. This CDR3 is CASSSGTGVEQYF. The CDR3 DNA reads TGCGCCAGCAGCTCCGGGACAGGGGTCGAGCAGTACTTC.

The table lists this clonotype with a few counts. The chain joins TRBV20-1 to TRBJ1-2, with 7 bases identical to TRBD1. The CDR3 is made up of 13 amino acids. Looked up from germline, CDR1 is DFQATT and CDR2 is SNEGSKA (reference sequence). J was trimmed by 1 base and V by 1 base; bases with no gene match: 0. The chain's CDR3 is CSARGQGNYGYTF. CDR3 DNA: TGCAGTGCTAGAGGACAGGGTAACTATGGCTACACCTTC.

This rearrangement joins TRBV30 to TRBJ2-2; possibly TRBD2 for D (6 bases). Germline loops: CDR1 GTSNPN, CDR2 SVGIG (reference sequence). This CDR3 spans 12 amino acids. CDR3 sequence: CVGGGDTGELFF. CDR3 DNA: TGTGTCGGAGGAGGGGACACCGGGGAGCTGTTTTTT.

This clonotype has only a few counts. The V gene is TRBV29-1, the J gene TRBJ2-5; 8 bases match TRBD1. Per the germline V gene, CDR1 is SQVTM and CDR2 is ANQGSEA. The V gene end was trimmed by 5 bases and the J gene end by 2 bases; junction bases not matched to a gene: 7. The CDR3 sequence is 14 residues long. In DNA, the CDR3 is TGCAGCGTTAATGGGGACAGGAAACAAGAGACCCAGTACTTC. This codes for CSVNGDRKQETQYF. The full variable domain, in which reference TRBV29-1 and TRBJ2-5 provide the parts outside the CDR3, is SAVISQKPSRDICQRGTSLTIQCQVDSQVTMMFWYRQQPGQSLTLIATANQGSEATYESGFVIDKFPISRPNLTFSTLTVSNMSPEDSSIYLCSVNGDRKQETQYFGPGTRLLVL.

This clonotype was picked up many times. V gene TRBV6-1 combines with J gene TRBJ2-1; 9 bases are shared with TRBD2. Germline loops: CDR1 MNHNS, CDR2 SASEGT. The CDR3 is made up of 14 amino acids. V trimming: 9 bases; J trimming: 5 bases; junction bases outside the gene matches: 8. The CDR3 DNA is TGTGCCAGTATCCTGGGCGGGGGGGACAATGAGCAGTTCTTC. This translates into CASILGGGDNEQFF.

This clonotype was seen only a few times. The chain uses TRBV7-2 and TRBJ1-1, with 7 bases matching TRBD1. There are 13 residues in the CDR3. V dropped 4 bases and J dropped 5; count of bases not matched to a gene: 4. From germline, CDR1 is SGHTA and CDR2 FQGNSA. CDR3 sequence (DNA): TGTGCCAGCAGCTCCCACAGGGGAACTGAAGCTTTCTTT. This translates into CASSSHRGTEAFF.

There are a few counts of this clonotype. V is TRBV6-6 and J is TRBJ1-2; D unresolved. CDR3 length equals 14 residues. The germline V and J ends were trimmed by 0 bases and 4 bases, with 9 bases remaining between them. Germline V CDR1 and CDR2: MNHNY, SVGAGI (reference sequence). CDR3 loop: CASSYSSSLYGYTF. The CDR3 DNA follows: TGTGCCAGCAGTTACTCGAGCAGCCTCTATGGCTACACCTTC.

CDR3 DNA sequence: TGTGCCAGCAGGACAGGGGGGACTATGAACACTGAAGCTTTCTTT. This encodes CASRTGGTMNTEAFF. The chain links TRBV12-3 or TRBV12-4 to TRBJ1-1, with 9 bases fitting TRBD1. V lost 6 bases to trimming and J lost 0 bases; unmatched junction nucleotides: 5. The CDR3 totals 15 residues.

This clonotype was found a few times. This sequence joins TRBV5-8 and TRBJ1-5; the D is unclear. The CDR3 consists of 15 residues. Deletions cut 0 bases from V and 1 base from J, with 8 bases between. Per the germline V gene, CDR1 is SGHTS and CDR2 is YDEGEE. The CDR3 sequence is CASSLAGQSNQPQHF. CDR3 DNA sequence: TGTGCCAGCAGCTTGGCCGGTCAAAGCAATCAGCCCCAGCATTTT.

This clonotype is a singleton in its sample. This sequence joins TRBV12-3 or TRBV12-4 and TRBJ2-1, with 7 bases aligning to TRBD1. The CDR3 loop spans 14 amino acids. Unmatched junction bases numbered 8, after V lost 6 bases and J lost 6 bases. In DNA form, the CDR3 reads TGTGCCAGCAGGGGACAGATTCTGGGCAATGAGCAGTTCTTC. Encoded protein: CASRGQILGNEQFF.

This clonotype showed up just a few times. The CDR3 reads CSALPRTGGRTDTQYF. Written as DNA, the CDR3 is TGCAGTGCCCTCCCCCGGACAGGGGGTCGTACAGATACGCAGTATTTT. This chain links TRBV20-1 with TRBJ2-3; 10 nucleotides align to TRBD1. This CDR3 contains 16 residues. V gave up 6 bases and J gave up 3 bases; unmatched junction bases: 12. CDR1 DFQATT and CDR2 SNEGSKA come from the germline V gene (reference sequence).

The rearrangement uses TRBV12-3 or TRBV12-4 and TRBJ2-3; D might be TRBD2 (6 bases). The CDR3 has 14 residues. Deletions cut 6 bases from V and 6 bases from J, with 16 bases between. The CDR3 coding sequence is TGTGCCAGCAGGCCTAGCGCCCTCGGTGATACGCAGTATTTT. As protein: CASRPSALGDTQYF.

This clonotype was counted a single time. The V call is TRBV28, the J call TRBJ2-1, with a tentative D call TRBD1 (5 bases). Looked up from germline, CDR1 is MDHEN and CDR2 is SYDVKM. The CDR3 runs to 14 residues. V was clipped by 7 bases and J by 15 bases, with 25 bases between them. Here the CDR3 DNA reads TGTGCCAGCATTCCCTGGGGTAGAAGGGGTCATTGGTTCTTC. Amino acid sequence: CASIPWGRRGHWFF.

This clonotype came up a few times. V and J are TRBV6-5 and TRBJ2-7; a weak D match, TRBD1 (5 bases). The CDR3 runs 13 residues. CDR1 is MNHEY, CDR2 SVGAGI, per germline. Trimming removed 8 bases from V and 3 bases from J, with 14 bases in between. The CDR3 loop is CASRLGRDYEQYF. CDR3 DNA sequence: TGTGCCAGCCGCCTTGGCAGGGACTACGAGCAGTACTTC.

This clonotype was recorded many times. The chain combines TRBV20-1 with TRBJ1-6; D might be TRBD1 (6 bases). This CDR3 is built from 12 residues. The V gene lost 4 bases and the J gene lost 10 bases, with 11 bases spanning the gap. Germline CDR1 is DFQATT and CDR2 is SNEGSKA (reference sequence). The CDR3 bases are TGCAGTGCTAAACAGGGCAAATCACCCCTCCACTTT. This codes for CSAKQGKSPLHF.

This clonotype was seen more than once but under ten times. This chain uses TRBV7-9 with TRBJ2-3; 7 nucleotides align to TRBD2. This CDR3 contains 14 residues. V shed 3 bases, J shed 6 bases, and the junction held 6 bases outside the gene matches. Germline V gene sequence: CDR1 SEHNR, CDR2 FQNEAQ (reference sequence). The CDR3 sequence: CASSFGAGLDTQYF. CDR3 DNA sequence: TGTGCCAGCAGCTTTGGAGCGGGGTTGGATACGCAGTATTTT.

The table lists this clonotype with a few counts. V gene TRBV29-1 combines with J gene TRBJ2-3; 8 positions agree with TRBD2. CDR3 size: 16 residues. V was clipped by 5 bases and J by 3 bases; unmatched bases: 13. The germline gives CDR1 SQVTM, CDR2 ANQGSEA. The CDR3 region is CSVHPLFSGKTDTQYF. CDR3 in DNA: TGCAGCGTTCACCCTTTGTTTAGCGGGAAGACAGATACGCAGTATTTT.

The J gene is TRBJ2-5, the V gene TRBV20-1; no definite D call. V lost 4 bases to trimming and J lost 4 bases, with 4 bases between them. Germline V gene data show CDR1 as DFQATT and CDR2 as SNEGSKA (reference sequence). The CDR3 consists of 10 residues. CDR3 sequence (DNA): TGCAGTGCTACAGGAGAGACCCAGTACTTC. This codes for CSATGETQYF.

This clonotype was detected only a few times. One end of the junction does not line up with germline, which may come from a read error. CDR3 loop: CAISDSFSENTIYF. The CDR3 DNA reads as TGTGCCATCAGTGACAGTTTCTCTGAAAACACCATATATTTT. V gene TRBV10-3 combines with J gene TRBJ1-3; no definite D call. This CDR3 is 14 amino acids long. Per the germline V gene, CDR1 is ENHRY and CDR2 is SYGVKD.

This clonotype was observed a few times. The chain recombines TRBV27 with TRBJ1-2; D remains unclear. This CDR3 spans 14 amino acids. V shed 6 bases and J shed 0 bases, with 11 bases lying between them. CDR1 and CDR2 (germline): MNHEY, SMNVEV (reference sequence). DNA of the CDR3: TGTGCCAGCAGGGGTCTTACCACTAACTATGGCTACACCTTC. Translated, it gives CASRGLTTNYGYTF.

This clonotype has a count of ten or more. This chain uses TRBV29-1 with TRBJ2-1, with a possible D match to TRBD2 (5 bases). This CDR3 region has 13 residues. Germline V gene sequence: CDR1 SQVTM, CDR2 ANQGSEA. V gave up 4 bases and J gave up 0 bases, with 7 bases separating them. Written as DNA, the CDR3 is TGCAGCGTTGCAGGAGGCTCCTACAATGAGCAGTTCTTC. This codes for CSVAGGSYNEQFF.